This entry lists 20 T cell receptor beta chains sequenced from one sample in a study of T-cell reconstitution after alpha-beta-depleted transplantation in children. The TCRbeta library was prepared with unique molecular identifiers. A single record per CDR3 protein comes from TCRdb applying MiXCR to the PCR reads. Of approximately 640,000 distinct CDR3 sequences listed, approximately 16% are singletons. This sample comprised PBMCs from the stem cell graft donor, obtained from the stem cell graft. Every receptor here comes from a human donor who donated a stem cell graft to a child with acute myeloid leukemia.

This clonotype has at least ten counts. The V gene is TRBV5-1, the J gene TRBJ2-7, with 9 bases identical to TRBD1. Germline V gene sequence: CDR1 SGHRS, CDR2 YFSETQ. This CDR3 is 14 amino acids long. Trimming removed 4 bases from V and 3 bases from J; junction bases left unmatched: 5. The CDR3 sequence is CASSPGTGNYEQYF. CDR3 DNA: TGCGCCAGCAGCCCCGGGACAGGGAACTACGAGCAGTACTTC.

As DNA, the CDR3 is TGCGCCAGCAGCGGGACTTTCACAGGTCAAAATGGCTACACCTTC. This encodes CASSGTFTGQNGYTF. The J gene is TRBJ1-2, the V gene TRBV4-1; TRBD1 is a possible D gene (5 bases). The V and J ends lost 5 bases and 6 bases respectively, with 19 bases between them. This CDR3 has 15 amino acids. In germline, CDR1 is MGHRA, CDR2 YSYEKL.

There are many counts of this clonotype. V and J are TRBV5-6 and TRBJ1-4; perhaps TRBD1 as D (5 bases). Trimming removed 1 base from V and 3 bases from J, with 10 bases in between. Germline loops: CDR1 SGHDT, CDR2 YYEEEE. The CDR3 extends over 15 amino acids. Here the CDR3 reads CASSLQGQANEKLFF. CDR3 bases: TGTGCCAGCAGCTTGCAGGGTCAGGCTAATGAAAAACTGTTTTTT.

This chain joins TRBV6-1 and TRBJ2-2; D is unclear. CDR3 length: 15 amino acids. The germline gives CDR1 MNHNS, CDR2 SASEGT. Trimming left V 7 bases short and J 2 bases short, with 14 bases between. DNA of the CDR3: TGTGCCAGCAAGCTGTGGTCAGCAAACACCGGGGAGCTGTTTTTT. This encodes CASKLWSANTGELFF.

CDR3 DNA: TGTGCCAGCAGCGGGCGGACAGGGCTGTTTGGAAACACCATATATTTT. Encoded protein: CASSGRTGLFGNTIYF. The rearrangement joins TRBV7-9 to TRBJ1-3, with TRBD1 matching over 8 bases. CDR1 SEHNR and CDR2 FQNEAQ come from the germline V gene (reference sequence). V trimming: 5 bases; J trimming: 3 bases; junction bases outside the gene matches: 9. The CDR3 runs to 16 residues.

This clonotype was seen more than once but under ten times. The genes are TRBV4-1 and TRBJ1-3, with TRBD1 matching over 7 bases. Germline-derived CDR1 and CDR2 are MGHRA and YSYEKL. The V gene end was trimmed by 3 bases and the J gene end by 1 base; junction bases not matched to a gene: 3. The CDR3 runs 15 residues. CDR3 region: CASSHDRESGNTIYF. CDR3 DNA sequence: TGCGCCAGCAGCCATGACAGGGAGTCTGGAAACACCATATATTTT.

This clonotype was observed at least ten times. The chain is built from TRBV29-1 and TRBJ2-1; D could derive from TRBD1 or TRBD2 (5 bases each). The V and J ends lost 4 bases and 11 bases respectively, with 12 bases between them. CDR3 size: 11 residues. CDR1 and CDR2 from the germline V gene are SQVTM and ANQGSEA. The CDR3 protein is CSVGAGTQQFF. In nucleotides, the CDR3 is TGCAGCGTTGGGGCCGGGACCCAGCAGTTCTTC.

This clonotype has at least ten counts. This chain links TRBV6-2 or TRBV6-3 with TRBJ1-5; D is unresolved. Trimming left V 4 bases short and J 5 bases short, with 6 bases between. CDR3 size: 12 residues. The germline gives CDR1 MNHEY, CDR2 SVGEGT. CDR3 nucleotides: TGTGCCAGCAGTTCAGGATATCAGCCCCAGCATTTT. It encodes CASSSGYQPQHF.

This clonotype has ten or more counts. The V gene is TRBV20-1, the J gene TRBJ2-5; D not certain. CDR1 DFQATT and CDR2 SNEGSKA come from the germline V gene (reference sequence). The CDR3 is 11 residues long. Trimming left V 4 bases short and J 2 bases short, with 5 bases between. CDR3 amino acids: CSAIPQETQYF. Here the CDR3 DNA reads TGCAGTGCTATTCCGCAAGAGACCCAGTACTTC.

The gene calls are TRBV5-1 and TRBJ2-1; 11 nucleotides line up with TRBD2. J was trimmed by 5 bases and V by 2 bases; bases with no gene match: 3. The germline CDR1 and CDR2 sequences are SGHRS and YFSETQ. CDR3 length: 15 amino acids. The CDR3 sequence: CASSFSLAGDNEQFF. For the CDR3, the DNA is TGCGCCAGCAGCTTCTCACTAGCGGGAGACAATGAGCAGTTCTTC.

The sample holds many counts of this clonotype. J is TRBJ1-6 and V is TRBV6-2 or TRBV6-3, with D perhaps TRBD1 (5 bases). This CDR3 comprises 15 residues. CDR1 is MNHEY, CDR2 SVGEGT, per germline. V lost 2 bases, J lost 7 bases, and 12 bases lay in between. CDR3 coding DNA: TGTGCCAGCAGTTACGCGGCCAGGACAAATTCACCCCTCCACTTT. This sequence encodes CASSYAARTNSPLHF.

In its sample, this clonotype was seen a few times. The V and J genes are TRBV15 and TRBJ1-5; D remains unclear. From germline, CDR1 is LNHNV and CDR2 YYDKDF (reference sequence). CDR3 length equals 15 residues. The ends were cut back, 0 bases at V and 5 bases at J, with 11 bases in the middle. In DNA, the CDR3 is TGTGCCACCAGCAGAGAGTTGGGGTCGTATCAGCCCCAGCATTTT. Its translation is CATSRELGSYQPQHF.

The chain joins TRBV7-2 to TRBJ2-1, with 9 positions matching TRBD2. Germline trimming cut 4 bases from V and 0 bases from J; bases unmatched to any gene: 7. The CDR3 spans 17 residues. In germline, CDR1 is SGHTA, CDR2 FQGNSA. Here the CDR3 DNA reads TGTGCCAGCAGCTCGGGGCTAGCGGGGCTCTCCTACAATGAGCAGTTCTTC. Protein product: CASSSGLAGLSYNEQFF.

The chain links TRBV7-3 to TRBJ2-3, with D unresolved. Deletions cut 2 bases from V and 2 bases from J, with 5 bases between. The CDR3 has 13 amino acids. Germline CDR1 reads SGHTA; CDR2 reads FQGTGA. The CDR3 protein is CASSLRNTDTQYF. The DNA for the CDR3 is TGTGCCAGCAGCTTACGAAACACAGATACGCAGTATTTT.

The chain links TRBV5-1 to TRBJ2-1; TRBD2 is a possible D gene (5 bases). Germline values: CDR1 SGHRS, CDR2 YFSETQ. Trimming cost V 4 bases and J 3 bases, with 11 bases left between them. This CDR3 is 14 amino acids long. The CDR3 loop reads CASSPLGLYNEQFF. CDR3 bases: TGCGCCAGCAGCCCCTTAGGACTCTACAATGAGCAGTTCTTC.

The gene calls are TRBV6-5 and TRBJ2-1, with D possibly matching TRBD1 (6 bases). The CDR3 runs 12 residues. Trimming took 6 bases from V and 9 from J, leaving 12 bases between them. The germline gives CDR1 MNHEY, CDR2 SVGAGI. The CDR3 sequence: CASRRLDSEQFF. Written as DNA, the CDR3 is TGTGCCAGCAGGAGATTGGACAGTGAGCAGTTCTTC.

The table lists this clonotype with a few counts. The V and J genes are TRBV7-9 and TRBJ1-3; D gene ambiguous. The CDR3 is made up of 12 amino acids. V was clipped by 5 bases and J by 8 bases, with 10 bases between them. Germline V lookup: CDR1 SEHNR, CDR2 FQNEAQ (reference sequence). CDR3 amino acids: CASSPSWYTIYF. In DNA, the CDR3 is TGTGCCAGCAGCCCGAGTTGGTACACCATATATTTT.

This clonotype was picked up many times. The gene calls are TRBV5-6 and TRBJ2-1; 7 nucleotides match TRBD2. The V segment lost 5 bases and the J segment 9 bases; nucleotides outside the gene matches: 2. The germline CDR1 and CDR2 sequences are SGHDT and YYEEEE. This CDR3 contains 11 residues. CDR3 DNA: TGTGCCAGCAGTTCTAGCGGTGAGCAGTTCTTC. It codes for CASSSSGEQFF.

This clonotype was counted at least ten times. The chain employs TRBV28 and TRBJ2-1; D is possibly TRBD1 (6 bases). The CDR3 loop spans 14 amino acids. CDR1 and CDR2 (germline): MDHEN, SYDVKM. V was pared by 3 bases and J by 7 bases, with 13 bases between. CDR3 DNA: TGTGCCAGCAGTTTCGGGGCAAGGGGGAATGAGCAGTTCTTC. It encodes CASSFGARGNEQFF.

This chain joins TRBV28 and TRBJ1-5; TRBD1 matches 8 bases. The CDR3 is made up of 15 amino acids. V trimming: 7 bases; J trimming: 7 bases; junction bases outside the gene matches: 12. Germline CDR1 MDHEN, CDR2 SYDVKM. The CDR3 sequence is CASTFSTGEGQPQHF. Here the CDR3 DNA reads TGTGCCAGCACCTTTTCGACAGGGGAAGGGCAGCCCCAGCATTTT.